The entry that follows covers one T cell receptor (beta chain) sequence. Germline CDR1 DFQATT, CDR2 SNEGSKA (reference sequence). Germline trimming cut 2 bases from V and 5 bases from J; bases unmatched to any gene: 4. The CDR3 length is 13 residues. This sample was included in a study of CD8 T cells in Susac syndrome. The authors reverse transcribed roughly 0.5 to 1 ug RNA with random hexamers. Multiplex PCR with immunoSEQ amplified the TCR beta CDR3 across 54 Vbeta and 13 Jbeta. TCRdb reanalysed the immunoSEQ multiplex PCR reads using MiXCR and keeps one entry per CDR3 protein. The sample has around 170,000 distinct CDR3 sequences, 85% to 95% seen once; the top ten hold 0.12%.

The source material was CD4+ T cells from PBMCs. The chain links TRBV20-1 to TRBJ1-1, with 8 bases matching TRBD1. The sequence was collected from a human donor with Susac syndrome. CDR3 DNA: TGCAGTGCTAGAAAACAGGGGGGGACTGAAGCTTTCTTT. Its protein is CSARKQGGTEAFF.